Listed below are T cell receptor beta chains from one sample, sequenced in a study of blood T cells in healthy people across ages. TCRdb reprocessed the 5' RACE reads via MiXCR and lists one record per CDR3 protein. This repertoire shows approximately 1.5 million distinct CDR3 sequences, roughly 32% found once; its top ten account for 11%. The sequencing input was blood. The receptors stem from a woman under 40 in good health. Both conserved end residues are part of each CDR3. A D gene is named only where the DNA matches it firmly. Clone size is given for some rows only: seen once, a few or many times, or a class if the clone is expanded.

>.|TRBJ1-1|TRBV29-1|.
CSVEVGMNTEAFF
TGCAGCGTTGAAGTCGGGATGAACACTGAAGCTTTCTTT
>.|TRBJ2-3|TRBV6-2/TRBV6-3|TRBD2
CASSYSGLAGGTDTQYF
TGTGCCAGCAGTTACTCAGGGTTAGCGGGGGGCACAGATACGCAGTATTTT
>.|TRBJ2-7|TRBV5-5|.
CTSSLIESYEQYF
TGTACCAGCAGCTTGATTGAATCCTACGAGCAGTACTTC
>.|TRBJ1-5|TRBV24-1|.
CAVNQPQHF
TGTGCCGTCAATCAGCCCCAGCATTTT
>.|TRBJ2-2|TRBV6-1|TRBD1
CASRDRGSYTGELFF
TGTGCCAGCAGGGACAGGGGAAGTTATACCGGGGAGCTGTTTTTT
>.|TRBJ2-7|TRBV5-1|TRBD2
CASSLFSGGTHYEQYF
TGCGCCAGCAGCTTGTTCAGCGGGGGGACACACTACGAGCAGTACTTC
>few|TRBJ1-1|TRBV12-3/TRBV12-4|.
CASSLSFGVAEAFF
TGTGCCAGCAGTTTAAGTTTCGGGGTCGCTGAAGCTTTCTTT
>.|TRBJ2-1|TRBV20-1|.
CSASARGPSNEQFF
TGCAGTGCTAGTGCTCGAGGGCCGAGCAATGAGCAGTTCTTC
>.|TRBJ2-1|TRBV7-9|.
CASSRSVDEQFF
TGTGCCAGCAGCCGCTCTGTCGATGAGCAGTTCTTC
>.|TRBJ1-5|TRBV7-9|.
CASSFGADVSNQPQHF
TGTGCCAGCAGCTTTGGGGCAGACGTTAGCAATCAGCCCCAGCATTTT
>few|TRBJ2-5|TRBV12-3/TRBV12-4|.
CASSSSTGPKTQYF
TGTGCCAGCAGCTCCTCGACAGGCCCCAAGACCCAGTACTTC
>.|TRBJ2-1|TRBV20-1|TRBD2
CSAYETSGQAGDNEQFF
TGCAGTGCTTACGAGACTAGCGGGCAAGCCGGAGATAATGAGCAGTTCTTC
>.|TRBJ2-5|TRBV25-1|TRBD1
CASSEYGAGGTETQYF
TGTGCCAGCAGTGAATATGGGGCAGGGGGCACAGAGACCCAGTACTTC
>.|TRBJ1-3|TRBV6-6|TRBD1
CASTETGGRNTIYF
TGTGCCAGCACCGAGACAGGGGGGAGAAACACCATATATTTT
>few|TRBJ2-3|TRBV3-1|.
CASKNTDTQYF
TGTGCCAGCAAGAACACAGATACGCAGTATTTT
>.|TRBJ2-5|TRBV7-6|TRBD1
CASSLGTGGQTQYF
TGTGCCAGCAGCTTAGGCACAGGGGGCCAGACCCAGTACTTC
>few|TRBJ2-7|TRBV4-2|TRBD2
CASSQDRLAGSYEQYF
TGTGCCAGCAGCCAAGATAGACTAGCGGGATCCTACGAGCAGTACTTC
>few|TRBJ2-1|TRBV28|TRBD1
CASRSGTGGLNEQFF
TGTGCCAGCAGGAGCGGGACAGGGGGCCTCAATGAGCAGTTCTTC
>once|TRBJ1-2|TRBV30|.
CAWSMGQNYGYTF
TGTGCCTGGAGTATGGGGCAGAACTATGGCTACACCTTC
>few|TRBJ2-7|TRBV15|TRBD2
CATSRERAGARYEQYF
TGTGCCACCAGCAGAGAGAGGGCGGGAGCTCGCTACGAGCAGTACTTC
>.|TRBJ2-3|TRBV18|.
CASSPNLGALTDTQYF
TGTGCCAGCTCGCCTAATTTGGGAGCCCTCACAGATACGCAGTATTTT
>few|TRBJ2-6|TRBV24-1|TRBD1
CATSMRGLSYVLTF
TGTGCCACCAGTATGAGGGGGCTTAGTTACGTCCTGACTTTC
>.|TRBJ2-3|TRBV6-2/TRBV6-3|TRBD1
CASSQETGGTDTQYF
TGTGCCAGCAGCCAGGAGACAGGGGGGACAGATACGCAGTATTTT
>.|TRBJ2-1|TRBV11-2|TRBD2
CASNLRTSGRAEEQFF
TGTGCCAGCAACCTTCGGACTAGCGGGAGGGCGGAGGAGCAGTTCTTC
>.|TRBJ2-5|TRBV18|.
CASSRNQGGQETQYF
TGTGCCAGCTCACGAAATCAGGGTGGCCAAGAGACCCAGTACTTC
>.|TRBJ2-3|TRBV27|TRBD2
CASSPSAGEYTDTQYF
TGTGCCAGCAGTCCTTCAGCGGGAGAATACACAGATACGCAGTATTTT
>many|TRBJ1-1|TRBV12-3/TRBV12-4|.
CASSSSETEAFF
TGTGCCAGCAGTTCCAGCGAGACTGAAGCTTTCTTT
>.|TRBJ2-6|TRBV28|.
CASSFYGISGANVLTF
TGTGCCAGCAGTTTTTACGGGATCTCTGGGGCCAACGTCCTGACTTTC
>few|TRBJ2-1|TRBV7-3|TRBD2
CASSQDLASGRADEQFF
TGTGCCAGCAGCCAAGATCTGGCTAGCGGGAGGGCAGATGAGCAGTTCTTC
>.|TRBJ2-7|TRBV21-1|.
CATSGRPAHERYF
TGTGCCACCTCCGGCAGACCAGCCCACGAGCGGTACTTC
>.|TRBJ2-7|TRBV28|.
CASSSLPGSRSYEQYF
TGTGCCAGCAGTTCCCTCCCGGGGAGTAGGTCCTACGAGCAGTACTTC
>.|TRBJ1-2|TRBV7-9|.
CASSLVTGADGYTF
TGTGCCAGCAGCTTGGTAACGGGGGCGGATGGCTACACCTTC
>many|TRBJ2-3|TRBV29-1|.
CSVSLRTRRDTQYF
TGCAGCGTGAGCCTACGGACCCGGCGAGATACGCAGTATTTT
>few|TRBJ2-1|TRBV14|TRBD2
CASSQVLAGINYNEQFF
TGTGCCAGCAGCCAAGTACTAGCGGGGATCAACTACAATGAGCAGTTCTTC
>.|TRBJ1-2|TRBV27|.
CASRPRGGINYGYTF
TGTGCCAGCAGGCCGCGGGGGGGGATAAACTATGGCTACACCTTC
>few|TRBJ2-7|TRBV3-1|TRBD1
CASSHAGTGDEQYF
TGTGCCAGCAGCCACGCCGGGACAGGGGACGAGCAGTACTTC
>.|TRBJ2-3|TRBV20-1|.
CSAMRDEDTQYF
TGCAGTGCTATGCGGGACGAAGATACGCAGTATTTT
>.|TRBJ2-3|TRBV13|.
CASSLRQGLWNTDTQYF
TGTGCCAGCAGCTTAAGGCAGGGATTATGGAACACAGATACGCAGTATTTT
>few|TRBJ1-2|TRBV10-3|.
CAISEFGYYGYTF
TGTGCCATCAGTGAGTTCGGCTACTATGGCTACACCTTC
>.|TRBJ1-2|TRBV9|.
CASSVAVRVNYGYTF
TGTGCCAGCAGCGTAGCTGTCAGGGTTAACTATGGCTACACCTTC
>few|TRBJ2-7|TRBV6-1|TRBD1
CASVVRDSSYEQYF
TGTGCCAGCGTAGTCCGGGACAGCTCCTACGAGCAGTACTTC
>few|TRBJ2-3|TRBV9|.
CASSPGVWGSTDTQYF
TGTGCCAGCAGCCCAGGGGTTTGGGGGAGCACAGATACGCAGTATTTT
>.|TRBJ2-7|TRBV20-1|TRBD2
CSARGPPSGSYEQYF
TGCAGTGCTAGAGGCCCCCCTAGCGGTTCCTACGAGCAGTACTTC
>.|TRBJ2-1|TRBV28|.
CASSALRDNEQFF
TGTGCCAGCAGTGCCCTTAGGGACAATGAGCAGTTCTTC
>.|TRBJ2-1|TRBV11-2|.
CASSLDGSNEQFF
TGTGCCAGCAGCTTAGATGGGAGCAATGAGCAGTTCTTC
>few|TRBJ1-4|TRBV27|.
CASRGWGVSATNEKLFF
TGTGCCAGCAGGGGTTGGGGGGTATCTGCAACTAATGAAAAACTGTTTTTT
>.|TRBJ2-5|TRBV7-6|.
CASSLRLSSGVHNEQYF
TGTGCCAGCAGCCTTAGGCTCTCGTCGGGGGTTCACAATGAGCAGTACTTC
>once|TRBJ2-2|TRBV28|.
CASPGVDGELFF
TGTGCCAGTCCGGGGGTCGACGGGGAGCTGTTTTTT
>.|TRBJ2-1|TRBV6-2/TRBV6-3|.
CASRPRALSSYNEQFF
TGTGCCAGCAGACCTAGAGCACTAAGCTCCTACAATGAGCAGTTCTTC
>few|TRBJ1-5|TRBV3-1|.
CASSHFPNQPQHF
TGTGCCAGCAGCCATTTTCCGAATCAGCCCCAGCATTTT
>.|TRBJ2-7|TRBV5-1|TRBD1
CASSPATLKDRDNEQYF
TGCGCCAGCAGCCCAGCGACCTTAAAGGACAGGGACAACGAGCAGTACTTC
>.|TRBJ1-1|TRBV7-2|.
CASSLSLSEMGVAFF
TGTGCCAGCAGCTTATCTCTTAGTGAAATGGGGGTGGCTTTCTTT
>few|TRBJ2-1|TRBV5-5|TRBD1
CASSYGQGNSYNEQFF
TGTGCCAGCAGCTACGGACAGGGTAATTCCTACAATGAGCAGTTCTTC
>few|TRBJ1-1|TRBV6-1|.
CASSEAGQSTEAFF
TGTGCCAGCAGTGAAGCAGGCCAGAGCACTGAAGCTTTCTTT
>few|TRBJ2-5|TRBV27|TRBD1
CASSAWTGRPETQYF
TGTGCCAGCAGTGCCTGGACAGGGCGGCCAGAGACCCAGTACTTC
>.|TRBJ2-7|TRBV20-1|TRBD2
CSAQGSTSGSLTYEQYF
TGCAGTGCTCAAGGGTCGACTAGCGGGAGTCTCACCTACGAGCAGTACTTC
>.|TRBJ2-1|TRBV6-5|.
CASKQGGGRYNEQFF
TGTGCCAGCAAGCAAGGCGGGGGCCGTTACAATGAGCAGTTCTTC